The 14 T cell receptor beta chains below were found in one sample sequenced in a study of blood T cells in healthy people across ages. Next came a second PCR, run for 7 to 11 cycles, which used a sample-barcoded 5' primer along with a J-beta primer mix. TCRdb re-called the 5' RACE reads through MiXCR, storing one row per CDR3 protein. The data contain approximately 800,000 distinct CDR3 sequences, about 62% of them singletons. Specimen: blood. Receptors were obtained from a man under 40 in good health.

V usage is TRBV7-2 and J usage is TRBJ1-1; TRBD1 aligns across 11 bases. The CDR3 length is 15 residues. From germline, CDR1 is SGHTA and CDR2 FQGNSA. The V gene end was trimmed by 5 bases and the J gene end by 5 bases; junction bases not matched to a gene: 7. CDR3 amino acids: CASSPGQGARTEAFF. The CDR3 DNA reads TGTGCCAGCAGCCCTGGACAGGGGGCGAGGACTGAAGCTTTCTTT.

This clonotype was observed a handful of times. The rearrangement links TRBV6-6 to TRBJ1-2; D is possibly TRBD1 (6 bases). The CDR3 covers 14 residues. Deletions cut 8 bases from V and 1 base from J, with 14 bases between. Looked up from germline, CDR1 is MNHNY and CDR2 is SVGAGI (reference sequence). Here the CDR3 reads CASFSQGRNYGYTF. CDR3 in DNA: TGTGCCAGCTTCTCACAGGGACGTAACTATGGCTACACCTTC.

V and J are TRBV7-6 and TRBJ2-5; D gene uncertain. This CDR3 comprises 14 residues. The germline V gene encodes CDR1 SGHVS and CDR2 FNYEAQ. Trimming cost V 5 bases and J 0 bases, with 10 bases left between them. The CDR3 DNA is TGTGCCAGCAGCAAGAGAGCGTACCAAGAGACCCAGTACTTC. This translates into CASSKRAYQETQYF.

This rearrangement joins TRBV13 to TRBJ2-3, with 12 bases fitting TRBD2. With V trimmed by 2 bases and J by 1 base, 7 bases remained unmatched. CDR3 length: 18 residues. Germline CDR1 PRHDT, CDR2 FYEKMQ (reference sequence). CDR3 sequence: CASSLLAGGPFGTDTQYF. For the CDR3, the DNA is TGTGCCAGCAGCTTACTAGCGGGGGGGCCGTTTGGCACAGATACGCAGTATTTT.

The CDR3 region has the DNA TGTGCCAGCAATTCCGGGGGGTCTAACTATGGCTACACCTTC. As protein: CASNSGGSNYGYTF. This rearrangement joins TRBV28 to TRBJ1-2; D is perhaps TRBD1 (5 bases). CDR1 is MDHEN, CDR2 SYDVKM, per germline. The CDR3 is 14 amino acids. Between the trimmed V and J ends, which lost 7 bases and 0 bases, there was a span of 12 bases.

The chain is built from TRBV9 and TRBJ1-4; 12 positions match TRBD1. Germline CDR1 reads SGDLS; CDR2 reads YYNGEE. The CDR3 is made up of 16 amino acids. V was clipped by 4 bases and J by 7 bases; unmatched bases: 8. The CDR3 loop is CASSPDGTGGFEKLFF. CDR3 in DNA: TGTGCCAGCAGCCCCGACGGGACAGGGGGCTTTGAAAAACTGTTTTTT.

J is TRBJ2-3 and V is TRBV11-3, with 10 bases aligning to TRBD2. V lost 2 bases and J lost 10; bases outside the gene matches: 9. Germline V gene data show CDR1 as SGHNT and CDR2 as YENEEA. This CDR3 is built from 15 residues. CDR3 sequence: CASSLLSGGAGAQYF. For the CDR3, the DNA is TGTGCCAGCAGCTTACTAAGCGGGGGGGCAGGAGCGCAGTATTTT.

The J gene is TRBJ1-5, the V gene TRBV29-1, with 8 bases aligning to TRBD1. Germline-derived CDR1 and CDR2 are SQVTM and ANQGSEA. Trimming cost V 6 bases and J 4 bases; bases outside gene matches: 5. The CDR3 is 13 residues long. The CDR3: CSVEQGENQPQHF. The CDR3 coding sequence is TGCAGCGTCGAACAGGGGGAGAATCAGCCCCAGCATTTT.

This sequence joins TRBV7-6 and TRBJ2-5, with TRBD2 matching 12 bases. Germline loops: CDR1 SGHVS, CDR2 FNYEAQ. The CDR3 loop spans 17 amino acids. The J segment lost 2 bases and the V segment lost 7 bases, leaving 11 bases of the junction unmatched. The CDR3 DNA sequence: TGTGCCAGCACTCTACTAGCGGGGGGATACCTTCAAGAGACCCAGTACTTC. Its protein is CASTLLAGGYLQETQYF.

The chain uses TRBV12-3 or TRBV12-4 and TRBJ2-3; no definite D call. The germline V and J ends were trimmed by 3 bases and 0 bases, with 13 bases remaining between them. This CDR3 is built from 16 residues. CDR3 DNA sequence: TGTGCCAGCAGTTTCATGGCTCTGTCTAGCACAGATACGCAGTATTTT. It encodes CASSFMALSSTDTQYF.

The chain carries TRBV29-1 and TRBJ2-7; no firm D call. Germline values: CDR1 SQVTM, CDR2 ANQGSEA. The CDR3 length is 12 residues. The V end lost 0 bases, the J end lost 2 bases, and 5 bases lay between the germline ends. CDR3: CSVEDKTYEQYF. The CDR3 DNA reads TGCAGCGTTGAAGACAAAACCTACGAGCAGTACTTC.

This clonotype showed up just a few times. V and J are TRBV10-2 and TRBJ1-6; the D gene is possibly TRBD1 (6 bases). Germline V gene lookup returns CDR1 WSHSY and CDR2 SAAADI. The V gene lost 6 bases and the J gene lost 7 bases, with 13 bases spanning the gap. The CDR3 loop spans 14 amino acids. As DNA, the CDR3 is TGCGCCAGCAGAGGACAGTCTTCCAATTCACCCCTCCACTTT. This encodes CASRGQSSNSPLHF.

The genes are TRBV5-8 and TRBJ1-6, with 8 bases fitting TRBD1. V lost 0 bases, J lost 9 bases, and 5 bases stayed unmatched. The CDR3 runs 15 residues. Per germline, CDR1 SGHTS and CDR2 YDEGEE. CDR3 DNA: TGTGCCAGCAGCTTGGGTCAGGGGGCCGGTTCACCCCTCCACTTT. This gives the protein CASSLGQGAGSPLHF.

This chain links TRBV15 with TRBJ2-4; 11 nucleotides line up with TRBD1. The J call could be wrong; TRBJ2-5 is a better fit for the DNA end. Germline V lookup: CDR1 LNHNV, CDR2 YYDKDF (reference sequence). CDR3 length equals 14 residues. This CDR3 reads CATSRDRGLETQYF. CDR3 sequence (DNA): TGTGCCACCAGCAGGGACAGGGGGCTTGAGACCCAGTACTTC.